The clone carrying this T cell receptor beta chain was counted between two and nine times. This sample is drawn from a study of blood T cell repertoires in COVID-19. Across the whole study: Samples taken during acute and convalescent COVID-19 were collected in the United States, Italy and Spain. From T cells, B-cell-depleted T cells, or PBMCs came the material, which was cDNA or gDNA.

The CDR3 is 18 residues long. In germline, CDR1 is KGHSH, CDR2 LQKENI. J gave up 2 bases and V 0 bases, and 8 bases lay outside the gene matches. The assay was immunoSEQ multiplex PCR, and TCRdb's table has in-frame clones only and misses some. The sample yields more than 150,000 clones, 80% seen once. This sequence originates from a man aged 55 to 70 with acute or convalescent COVID-19. The chain couples TRBV18 to TRBJ2-1; TRBD2 aligns across 9 bases. The specimen was peripheral blood. CDR3 in DNA: TGTGCCAGCTCACCACCCCAGGGTAGCGGGGGTGCCTACAATGAGCAGTTCTTC. Its translation: CASSPPQGSGGAYNEQFF.